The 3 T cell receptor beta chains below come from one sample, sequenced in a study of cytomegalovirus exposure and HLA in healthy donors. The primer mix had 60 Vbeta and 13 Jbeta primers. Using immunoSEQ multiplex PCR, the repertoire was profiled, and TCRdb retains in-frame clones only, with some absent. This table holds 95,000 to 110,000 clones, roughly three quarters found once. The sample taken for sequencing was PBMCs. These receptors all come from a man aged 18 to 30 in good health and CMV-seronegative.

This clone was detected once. CDR3 nucleotide sequence: TGTGCCAGCCCGACAGCGGGACCCTCTCAAGAGACCCAGTACTTC. This gives the protein CASPTAGPSQETQYF. This chain uses TRBV21-1 with TRBJ2-5; TRBD2 is taken as the D call from the table, unchecked against the DNA. TRBV21-1 is reported as a pseudogene. This CDR3 contains 15 residues.

CDR3 region: CASTGLRVTGTSTDTQYF. The CDR3 DNA follows: TGTGCCAGCACTGGCCTAAGGGTCACTGGGACTAGCACAGATACGCAGTATTTT. V gene TRBV27 combines with J gene TRBJ2-3; possibly TRBD2 for D (6 bases). The CDR3 has 18 amino acids. Trimming removed 7 bases from V and 0 bases from J, with 23 bases in between. The germline V gene encodes CDR1 MNHEY and CDR2 SMNVEV (reference sequence).

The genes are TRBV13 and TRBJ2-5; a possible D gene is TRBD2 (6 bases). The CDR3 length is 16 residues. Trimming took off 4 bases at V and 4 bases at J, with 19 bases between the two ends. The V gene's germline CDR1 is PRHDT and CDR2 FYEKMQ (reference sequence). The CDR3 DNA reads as TGTGCCAGCAGCTCATTCTCAACTAGCTCCGGAGAGACCCAGTACTTC. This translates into CASSSFSTSSGETQYF.